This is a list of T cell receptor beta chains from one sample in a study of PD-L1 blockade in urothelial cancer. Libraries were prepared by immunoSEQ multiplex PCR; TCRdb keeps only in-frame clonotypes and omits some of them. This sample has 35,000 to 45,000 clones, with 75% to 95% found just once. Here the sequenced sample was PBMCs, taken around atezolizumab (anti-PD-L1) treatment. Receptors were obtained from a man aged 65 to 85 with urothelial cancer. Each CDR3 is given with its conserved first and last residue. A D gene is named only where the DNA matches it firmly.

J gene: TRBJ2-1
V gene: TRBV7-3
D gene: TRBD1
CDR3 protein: CASSLIEGALYNEQFF

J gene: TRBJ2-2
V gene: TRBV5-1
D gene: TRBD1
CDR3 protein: CASSPDRGLGTGELFF

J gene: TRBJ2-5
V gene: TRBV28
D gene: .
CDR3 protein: CASMGGAGETQYF

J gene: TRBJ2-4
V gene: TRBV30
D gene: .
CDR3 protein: CAWSVGLPGDAKNIQYF

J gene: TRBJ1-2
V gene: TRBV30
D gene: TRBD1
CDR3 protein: CAWSAYRGGGYTF

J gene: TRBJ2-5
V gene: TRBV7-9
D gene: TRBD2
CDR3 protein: CASSLGDLAGVGETQYF

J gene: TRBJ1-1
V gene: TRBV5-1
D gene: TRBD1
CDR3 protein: CASRLQDRVTEAFF

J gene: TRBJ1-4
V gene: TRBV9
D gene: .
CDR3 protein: CASSLRGDTSNEKLFF

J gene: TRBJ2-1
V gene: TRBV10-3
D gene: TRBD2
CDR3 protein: CAMRAGAGNEQFF

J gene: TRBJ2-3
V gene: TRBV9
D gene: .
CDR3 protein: CASSGGHGTDTQYF

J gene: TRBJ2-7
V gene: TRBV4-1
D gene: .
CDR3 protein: CASSQAGSGPYEQYF

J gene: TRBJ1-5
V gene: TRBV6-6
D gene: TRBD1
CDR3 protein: CASSYSGTGGNQPQHF

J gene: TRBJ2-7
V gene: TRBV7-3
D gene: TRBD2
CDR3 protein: CASSKVAGYEQYF

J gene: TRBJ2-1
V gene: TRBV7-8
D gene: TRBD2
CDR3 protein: CASSLARTSGYEQFF

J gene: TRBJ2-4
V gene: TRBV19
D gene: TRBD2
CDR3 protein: CASPGRALAKNIQYF

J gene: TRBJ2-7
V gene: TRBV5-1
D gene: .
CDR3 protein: CASSLRTVNPAEQYF

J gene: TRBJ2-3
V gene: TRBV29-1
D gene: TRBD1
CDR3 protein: CSVTTGVSTDTQYF

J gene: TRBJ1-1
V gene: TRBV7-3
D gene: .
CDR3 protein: CASSFNAGIEEAFF

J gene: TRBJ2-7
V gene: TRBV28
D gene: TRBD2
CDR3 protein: CASSLTSGHSYEQYF

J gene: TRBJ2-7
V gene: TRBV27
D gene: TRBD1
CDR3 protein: CASSRDRPYEQYF

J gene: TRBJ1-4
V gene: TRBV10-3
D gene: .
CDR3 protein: CAARSGTTNEKLFF

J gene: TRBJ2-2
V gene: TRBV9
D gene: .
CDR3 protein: CASSVGGLNTGELFF

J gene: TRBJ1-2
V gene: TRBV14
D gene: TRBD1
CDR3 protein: CASSRDRGINGYTF

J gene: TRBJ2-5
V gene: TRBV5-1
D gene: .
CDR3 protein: CASIPWPWSQETQYF

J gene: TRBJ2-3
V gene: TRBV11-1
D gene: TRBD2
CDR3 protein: CASSVGSGTSEDTQYF

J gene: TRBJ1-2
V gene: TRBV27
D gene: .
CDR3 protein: CASRDSFYGYTF

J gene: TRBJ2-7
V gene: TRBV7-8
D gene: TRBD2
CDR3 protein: CASSVGLARYEQYF

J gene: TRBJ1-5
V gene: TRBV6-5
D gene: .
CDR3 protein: CASRQGNQPQHF

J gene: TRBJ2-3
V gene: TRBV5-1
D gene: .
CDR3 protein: CASSLPTTDTQYF

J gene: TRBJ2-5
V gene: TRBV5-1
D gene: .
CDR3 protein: CASSLGGAETQYF

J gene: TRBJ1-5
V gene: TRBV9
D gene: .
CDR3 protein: CASGGSNQPQHF

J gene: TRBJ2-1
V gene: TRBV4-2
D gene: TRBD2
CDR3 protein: CASSAPTSAYNEQFF

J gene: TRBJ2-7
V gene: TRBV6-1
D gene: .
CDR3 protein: CASSQYYLGYEQYF

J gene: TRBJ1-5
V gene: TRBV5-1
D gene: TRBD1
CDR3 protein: CASSLSGQGDQPQHF

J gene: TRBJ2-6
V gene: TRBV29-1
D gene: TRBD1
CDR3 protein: CSVSTRGLGANVLTF

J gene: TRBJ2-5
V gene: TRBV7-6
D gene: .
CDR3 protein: CASTEWAGLPQETQYF

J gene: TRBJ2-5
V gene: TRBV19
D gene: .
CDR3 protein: CASSLQVVWDQETQYF

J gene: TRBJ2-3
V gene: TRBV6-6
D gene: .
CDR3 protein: CASSYQGGPDTQYF

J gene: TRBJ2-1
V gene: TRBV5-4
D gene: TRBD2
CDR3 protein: CASSSRTSGNNNEQFF

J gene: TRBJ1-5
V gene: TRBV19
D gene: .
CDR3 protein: CASTIWGGEVGNQPQHF

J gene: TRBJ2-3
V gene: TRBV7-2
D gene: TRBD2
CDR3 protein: CASSSGLAGGNSLTDTQYF

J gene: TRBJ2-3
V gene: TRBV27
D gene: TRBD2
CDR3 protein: CASLTSGSNTDTQYF

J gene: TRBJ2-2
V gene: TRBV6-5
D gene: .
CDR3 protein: CASSYRGGNTGELFF

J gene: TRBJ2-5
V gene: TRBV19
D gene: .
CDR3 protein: CASRPRGFQETQYF

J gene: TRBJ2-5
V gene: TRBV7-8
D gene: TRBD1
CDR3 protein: CASSSAGGQETQYF

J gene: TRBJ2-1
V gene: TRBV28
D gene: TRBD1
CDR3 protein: CASSPRTGGFYNEQFF

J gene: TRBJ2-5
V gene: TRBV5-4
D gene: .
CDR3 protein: CASSASPGEEETQYF

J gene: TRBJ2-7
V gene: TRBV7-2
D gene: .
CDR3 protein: CASSLGPGSYEQYF

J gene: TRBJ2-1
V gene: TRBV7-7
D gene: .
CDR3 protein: CASSPGEGSYNEQFF

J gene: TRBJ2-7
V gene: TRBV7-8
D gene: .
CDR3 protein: CASSSPGVDEQYF

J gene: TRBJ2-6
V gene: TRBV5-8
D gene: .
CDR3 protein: CASSFEGAGGANVLTF

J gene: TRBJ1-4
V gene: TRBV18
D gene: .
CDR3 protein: CASSPRSGEREKLFF

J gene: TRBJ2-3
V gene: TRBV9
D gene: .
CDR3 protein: CASSVGQTSTDTQYF

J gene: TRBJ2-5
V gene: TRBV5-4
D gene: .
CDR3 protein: CASSPGQLETQYF

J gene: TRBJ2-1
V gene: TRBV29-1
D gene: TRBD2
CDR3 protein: CSASGYYNEQFF

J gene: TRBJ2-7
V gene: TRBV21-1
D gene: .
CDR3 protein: CASSKCGRHPYEQYF

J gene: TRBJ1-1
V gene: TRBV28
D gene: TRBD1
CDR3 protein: CASSFRTGEAFF

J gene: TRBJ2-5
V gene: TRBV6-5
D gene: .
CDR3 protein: CASSYARGRETQYF

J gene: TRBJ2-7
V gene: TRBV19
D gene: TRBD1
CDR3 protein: CASSKGQGVDEQYF